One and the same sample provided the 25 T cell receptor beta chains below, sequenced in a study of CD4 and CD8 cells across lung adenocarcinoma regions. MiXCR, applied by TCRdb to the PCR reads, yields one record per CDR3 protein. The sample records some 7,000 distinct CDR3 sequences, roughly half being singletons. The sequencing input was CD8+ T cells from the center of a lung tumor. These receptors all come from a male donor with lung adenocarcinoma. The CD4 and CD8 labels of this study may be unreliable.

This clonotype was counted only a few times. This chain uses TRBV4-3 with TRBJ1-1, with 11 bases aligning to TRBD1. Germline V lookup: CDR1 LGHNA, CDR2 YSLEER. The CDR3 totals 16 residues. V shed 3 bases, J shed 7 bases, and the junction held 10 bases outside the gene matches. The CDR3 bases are TGCGCCAGCAGCCACGGCGGACAGGGGGCAGCAAGTGAAGCTTTCTTT. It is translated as CASSHGGQGAASEAFF.

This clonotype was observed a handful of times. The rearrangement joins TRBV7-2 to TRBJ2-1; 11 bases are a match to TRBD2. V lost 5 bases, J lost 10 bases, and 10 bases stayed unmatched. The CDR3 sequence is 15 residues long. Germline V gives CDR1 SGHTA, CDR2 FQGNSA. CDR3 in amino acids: CASSARLAGPYEQFF. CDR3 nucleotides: TGTGCCAGCAGCGCTCGACTAGCGGGACCCTACGAGCAGTTCTTC.

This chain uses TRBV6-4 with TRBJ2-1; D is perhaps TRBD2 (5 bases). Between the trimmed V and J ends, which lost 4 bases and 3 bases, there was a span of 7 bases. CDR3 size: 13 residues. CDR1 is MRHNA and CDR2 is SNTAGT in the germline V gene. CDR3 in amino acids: CASSGGDYNEQFF. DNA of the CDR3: TGTGCCAGCAGTGGGGGAGACTACAATGAGCAGTTCTTC.

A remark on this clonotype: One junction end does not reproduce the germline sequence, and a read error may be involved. CDR3 sequence reads: CASSEGLGSMGQDIQYF. The CDR3, as DNA: TGTGCCAGCAGTGAGGGGCTTGGCAGCATGGGCCAAGACATCCAGTACTTC. The V gene is TRBV6-1, the J gene TRBJ2-4; tentatively, D is TRBD1 (5 bases). CDR1 is MNHNS and CDR2 is SASEGT in the germline V gene. The CDR3 length is 17 residues.

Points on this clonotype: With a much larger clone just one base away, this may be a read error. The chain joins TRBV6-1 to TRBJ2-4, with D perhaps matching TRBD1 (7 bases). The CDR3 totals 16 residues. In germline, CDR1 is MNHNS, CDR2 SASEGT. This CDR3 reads CASSEALEGAKNTQYF. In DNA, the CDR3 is TGTGCCAGCAGTGAAGCGCTGGAGGGGGCCAAAAACACTCAGTACTTC.

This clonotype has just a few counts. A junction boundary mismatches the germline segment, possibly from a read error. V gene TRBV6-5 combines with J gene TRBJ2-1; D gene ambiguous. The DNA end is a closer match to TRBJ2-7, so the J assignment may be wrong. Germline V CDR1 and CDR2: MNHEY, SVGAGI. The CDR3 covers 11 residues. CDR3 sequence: CASSFGYAQYF. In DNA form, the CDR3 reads TGTGCCAGCAGTTTCGGATACGCGCAGTACTTC.

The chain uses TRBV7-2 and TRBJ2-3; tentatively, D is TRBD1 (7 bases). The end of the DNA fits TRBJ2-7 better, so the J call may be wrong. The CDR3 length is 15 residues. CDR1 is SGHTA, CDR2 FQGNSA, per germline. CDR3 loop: CASSSTGWERAEQYF. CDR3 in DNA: TGTGCCAGCAGCTCGACAGGGTGGGAGCGGGCCGAGCAGTACTTC.

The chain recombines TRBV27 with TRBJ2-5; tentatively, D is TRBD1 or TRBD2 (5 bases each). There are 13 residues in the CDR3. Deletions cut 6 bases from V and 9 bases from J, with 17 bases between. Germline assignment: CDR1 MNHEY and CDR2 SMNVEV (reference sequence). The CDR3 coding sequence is TGTGCCAGCAGGGGGCCGGGCCGGGACGCCCAGTACTTC. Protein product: CASRGPGRDAQYF.

CDR3 region: CASSFGTALLLRQFF. The DNA for the CDR3 is TGTGCCAGCAGTTTTGGGACAGCCCTTCTCCTTAGGCAGTTCTTC. The chain couples TRBV11-1 to TRBJ2-5; 7 bases agree with TRBD1. The end of the DNA is better explained by TRBJ2-1, so the J call may be wrong. The CDR3 consists of 15 residues. Looked up from germline, CDR1 is SGHAT and CDR2 is FQDESV (reference sequence).

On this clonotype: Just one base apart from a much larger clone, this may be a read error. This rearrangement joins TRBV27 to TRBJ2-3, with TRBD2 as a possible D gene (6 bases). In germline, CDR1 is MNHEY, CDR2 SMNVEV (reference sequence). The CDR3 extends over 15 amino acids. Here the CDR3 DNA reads TGTGCCAGCAGTCCCGGGACTTACCCCACAGAGACGCAGTATTTT. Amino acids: CASSPGTYPTETQYF.

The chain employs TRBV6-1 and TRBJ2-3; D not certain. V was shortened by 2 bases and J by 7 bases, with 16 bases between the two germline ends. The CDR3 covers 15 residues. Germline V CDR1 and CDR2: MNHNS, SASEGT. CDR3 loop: CASSEWPLPKNTQYF. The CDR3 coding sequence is TGTGCCAGCAGTGAATGGCCCCTCCCCAAAAATACGCAGTATTTT.

The CDR3 spells CASSFMVAGKDTQYF. The CDR3 nucleotides read TGTGCCAGCAGTTTCATGGTAGCCGGCAAAGACACTCAGTATTTT. The chain employs TRBV27 and TRBJ2-3; D unclear. This CDR3 region has 15 residues. Trimming shortened V by 3 bases and J by 12 bases, and 22 bases separated the two germline ends. CDR1 MNHEY and CDR2 SMNVEV come from the germline V gene (reference sequence).

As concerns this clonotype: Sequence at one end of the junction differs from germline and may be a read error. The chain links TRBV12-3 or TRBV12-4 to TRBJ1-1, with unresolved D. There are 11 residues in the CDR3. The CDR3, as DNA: TGTGGCAGCGGTTTGAACACTGAAGCTTTCTTT. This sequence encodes CGSGLNTEAFF.

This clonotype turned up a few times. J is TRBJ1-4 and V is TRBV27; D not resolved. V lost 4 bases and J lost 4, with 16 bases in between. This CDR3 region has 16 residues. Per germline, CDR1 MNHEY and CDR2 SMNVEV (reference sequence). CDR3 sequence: CASSWRAPAYNEKLFF. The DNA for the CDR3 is TGTGCCAGCAGTTGGCGGGCCCCAGCTTATAATGAAAAACTGTTTTTT.

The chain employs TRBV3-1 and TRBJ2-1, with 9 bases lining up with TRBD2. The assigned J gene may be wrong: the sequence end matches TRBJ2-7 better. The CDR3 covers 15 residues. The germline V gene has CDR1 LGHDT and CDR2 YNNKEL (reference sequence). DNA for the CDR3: TGTGCCAGCAGCCAAGATATAGCGGGAGTTAACGAGCAGTACTTC. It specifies CASSQDIAGVNEQYF.

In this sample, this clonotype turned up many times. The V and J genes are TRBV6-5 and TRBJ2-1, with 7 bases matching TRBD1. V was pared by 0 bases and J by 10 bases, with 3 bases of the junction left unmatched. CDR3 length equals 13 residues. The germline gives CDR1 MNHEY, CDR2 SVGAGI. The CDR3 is CASSYSIQGEQFF. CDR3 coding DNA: TGTGCCAGCAGTTACTCGATACAGGGGGAGCAGTTCTTC.

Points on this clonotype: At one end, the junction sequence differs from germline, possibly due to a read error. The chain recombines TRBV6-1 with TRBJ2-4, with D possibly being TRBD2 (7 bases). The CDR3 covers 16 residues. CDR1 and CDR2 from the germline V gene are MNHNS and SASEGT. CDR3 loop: CASRVKGGGAKNTQYF. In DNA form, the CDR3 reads TGTGCCAGCAGAGTCAAGGGGGGGGGAGCCAAAAACACTCAGTACTTC.

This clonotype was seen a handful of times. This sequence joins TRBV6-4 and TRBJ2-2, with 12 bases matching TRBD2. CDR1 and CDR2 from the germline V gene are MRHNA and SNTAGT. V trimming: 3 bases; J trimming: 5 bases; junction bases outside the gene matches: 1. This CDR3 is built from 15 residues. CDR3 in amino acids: CASSELAGGTGELFF. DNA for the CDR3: TGTGCCAGCAGTGAACTAGCGGGAGGAACCGGGGAGCTGTTTTTT.

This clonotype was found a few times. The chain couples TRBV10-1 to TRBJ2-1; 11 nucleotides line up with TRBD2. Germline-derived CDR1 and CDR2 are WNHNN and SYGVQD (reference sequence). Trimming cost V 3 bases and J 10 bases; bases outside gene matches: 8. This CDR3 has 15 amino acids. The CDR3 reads CASSDDLAGGSEQFF. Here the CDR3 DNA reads TGCGCCAGCAGTGACGATCTAGCGGGAGGTTCAGAGCAGTTCTTC.

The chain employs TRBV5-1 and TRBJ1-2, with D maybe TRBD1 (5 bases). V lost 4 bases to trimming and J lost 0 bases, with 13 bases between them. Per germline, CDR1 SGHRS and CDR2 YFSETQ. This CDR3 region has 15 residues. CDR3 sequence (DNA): TGCGCCAGCAGCCCCGGGACCGAGACTAACTATGGCTACACCTTC. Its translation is CASSPGTETNYGYTF.

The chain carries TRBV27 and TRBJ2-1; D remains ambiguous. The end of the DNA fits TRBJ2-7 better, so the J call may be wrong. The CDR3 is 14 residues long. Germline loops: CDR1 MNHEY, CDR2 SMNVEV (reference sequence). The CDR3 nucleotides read TGTGCCAGCAGTCCTCGCCGGCGCTCCTACGAGCAGTACTTC. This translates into CASSPRRRSYEQYF.

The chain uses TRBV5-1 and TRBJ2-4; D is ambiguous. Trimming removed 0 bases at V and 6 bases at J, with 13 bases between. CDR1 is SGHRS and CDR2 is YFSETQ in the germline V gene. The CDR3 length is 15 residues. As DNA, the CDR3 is TGCGCCAGCAGCTTGGAGGGTAGACTCACAAACATTCAGTACTTC. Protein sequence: CASSLEGRLTNIQYF. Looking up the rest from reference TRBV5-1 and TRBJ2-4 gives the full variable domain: KAGVTQTPRYLIKTRGQQVTLSCSPISGHRSVSWYQQTPGQGLQFLFEYFSETQRNKGNFPGRFSGRQFSNSRSEMNVSTLELGDSALYLCASSLEGRLTNIQYFGAGTRLSVL.

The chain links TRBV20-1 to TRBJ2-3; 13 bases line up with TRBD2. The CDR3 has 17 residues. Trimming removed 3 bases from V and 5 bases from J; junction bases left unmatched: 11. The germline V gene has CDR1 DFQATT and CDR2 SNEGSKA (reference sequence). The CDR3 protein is CSARLYGLAGVEDTQYF. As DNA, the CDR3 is TGCAGTGCTAGGCTGTACGGACTAGCGGGAGTCGAAGATACGCAGTATTTT.

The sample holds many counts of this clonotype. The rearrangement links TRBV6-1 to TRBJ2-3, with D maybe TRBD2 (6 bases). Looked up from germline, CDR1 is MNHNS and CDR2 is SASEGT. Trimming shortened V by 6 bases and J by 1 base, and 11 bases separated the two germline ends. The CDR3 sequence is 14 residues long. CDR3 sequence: CASRVSGGTDTQYF. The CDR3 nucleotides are TGTGCCAGCAGGGTCTCGGGGGGCACAGATACGCAGTATTTT.

This chain's CDR3 is CASSAGTEQFF. CDR3 DNA sequence: TGTGCCAGCAGCGCAGGCACTGAGCAGTTCTTC. The genes are TRBV12-3 or TRBV12-4 and TRBJ2-1; D is undetermined. The V and J ends lost 6 bases and 9 bases respectively, with 9 bases between them. The CDR3 covers 11 residues.